Presented here are 18 T cell receptor beta chains from one specimen sequenced in a study of identical twins. TCRdb reprocessed the 5' RACE reads with MiXCR, giving one entry per CDR3 protein. The sample carries around 530,000 distinct CDR3 sequences, about 15% recorded once. Separately, the same data were catalogued under a study of yellow fever vaccine responses in identical twins.

Sequenced: CD4+ T cells sorted from blood. Receptors were obtained from a woman aged 18-29 years in good health.

The V and J genes are TRBV20-1 and TRBJ2-7; D remains unclear. Germline assignment: CDR1 DFQATT and CDR2 SNEGSKA (reference sequence). The CDR3 totals 15 residues. Trimming removed 4 bases at V and 0 bases at J, with 16 bases between. The CDR3 spells CSATRVARASYEQYF. CDR3 sequence (DNA): TGCAGTGCTACCCGTGTGGCCCGAGCCTCCTACGAGCAGTACTTC.

The sample holds a few counts of this clonotype. The gene calls are TRBV25-1 and TRBJ1-1; D not certain. V dropped 0 bases and J dropped 1 base, with 6 bases sitting between them. The CDR3 is 14 residues long. The germline CDR1 and CDR2 sequences are MGHDK and SYGVNS. The CDR3 region is CASSEYWGNTEAFF. Written as DNA, the CDR3 is TGTGCCAGCAGTGAATATTGGGGGAACACTGAAGCTTTCTTT.

This clonotype was picked up many times. This rearrangement joins TRBV5-1 to TRBJ2-7, with D perhaps TRBD1 (5 bases). The CDR3 is 15 amino acids. With 6 bases removed from V and 1 base from J, the gap between germline ends came to 17 bases. The germline CDR1 and CDR2 sequences are SGHRS and YFSETQ. The CDR3, as DNA: TGCGCCAGCACCGTCACAACAGGCCCGTCCTACGAGCAGTACTTC. It translates to CASTVTTGPSYEQYF.

The gene calls are TRBV20-1 and TRBJ2-7; D may be TRBD1 (7 bases). V lost 2 bases and J 1 base, leaving 9 bases between the germline ends. This CDR3 is 13 amino acids long. From germline, CDR1 is DFQATT and CDR2 SNEGSKA (reference sequence). CDR3 in DNA: TGCAGTGCTAGATCAGGGGGGTCCTACGAGCAGTACGTC. It codes for CSARSGGSYEQYV.

This clonotype was detected a few times. The V call is TRBV3-1, the J call TRBJ2-2; 8 bases are shared with TRBD2. The CDR3 contains 15 residues. V dropped 4 bases and J dropped 7; count of bases not matched to a gene: 8. CDR1 is LGHDT and CDR2 is YNNKEL in the germline V gene (reference sequence). CDR3 loop: CASSRGAGVSGELFF. CDR3 in DNA: TGTGCCAGCAGCCGGGGAGCGGGGGTCAGCGGGGAGCTGTTTTTT.

The chain is built from TRBV20-1 and TRBJ2-7; tentative D call: TRBD1 (6 bases). Germline V gives CDR1 DFQATT, CDR2 SNEGSKA (reference sequence). CDR3 length: 12 amino acids. The V gene lost 3 bases and the J gene lost 6 bases, with 12 bases spanning the gap. In nucleotides, the CDR3 is TGCAGTGCTAGTTTGGGGGCCCCCGAGCAGTACGTC. Encoded protein: CSASLGAPEQYV.

The chain is built from TRBV18 and TRBJ2-1; 10 positions match TRBD2. The ends lost 1 base at V and 9 bases at J; junction bases unmatched: 12. CDR1 and CDR2 (germline): KGHSH, LQKENI. The CDR3 spans 17 residues. The CDR3 DNA sequence: TGTGCCAGCTCACCACGGGGTACGCTAGCGGGAGTACGTGAGCAGTTCTTC. This translates into CASSPRGTLAGVREQFF.

This clonotype was detected a few times. The chain links TRBV9 to TRBJ2-4; tentative D call: TRBD1 (5 bases). This CDR3 has 15 amino acids. Deletions cut 0 bases from V and 6 bases from J, with 13 bases between. The germline gives CDR1 SGDLS, CDR2 YYNGEE. CDR3 protein: CASSVEGAGPNIQYF. CDR3 DNA: TGTGCCAGCAGCGTAGAAGGGGCAGGGCCAAACATTCAGTACTTC.

This chain links TRBV5-1 with TRBJ2-7; D possibly corresponds to TRBD2 (6 bases). CDR3 length: 15 residues. Germline-derived CDR1 and CDR2 are SGHRS and YFSETQ. Trimming took off 1 base at V and 2 bases at J, with 13 bases between the two ends. The CDR3 DNA is TGCGCCAGCAGCTTGCGTCTAGCGACCGCCTACGAGCAGTACGTC. Translated, it gives CASSLRLATAYEQYV.

This clonotype has only a few counts. The chain has TRBV29-1 and TRBJ2-5; TRBD1 aligns across 9 bases. Germline CDR1 and CDR2: SQVTM and ANQGSEA. With 5 bases clipped from V and 1 base from J, the junction kept 8 bases outside the gene matches. This CDR3 contains 15 residues. The CDR3, as DNA: TGCAGCGTTAGTCCCGGGACAGGGCCCCAAGAGACCCAGTACTTC. Translating gives CSVSPGTGPQETQYF.

The gene calls are TRBV7-2 and TRBJ2-2; D is undetermined. CDR1 and CDR2 (germline): SGHTA, FQGNSA. The CDR3 sequence is 13 residues long. V was pared by 2 bases and J by 5 bases, with 6 bases between. The CDR3 loop reads CASSLLITGELFF. DNA of the CDR3: TGTGCCAGCAGCTTACTGATAACCGGGGAGCTGTTTTTT.

The rearrangement links TRBV3-1 to TRBJ2-7, with unresolved D. This CDR3 has 15 residues. Trimming cost V 6 bases and J 1 base, with 16 bases left between them. The germline gives CDR1 LGHDT, CDR2 YNNKEL (reference sequence). CDR3 in DNA: TGTGCCAGCAGTCGGACCGCCGACCTTTCCTACGAGCAGTACTTC. Its protein is CASSRTADLSYEQYF.

V and J are TRBV5-6 and TRBJ2-7; 9 positions agree with TRBD1. Germline trimming cut 4 bases from V and 6 bases from J; bases unmatched to any gene: 8. CDR1 SGHDT and CDR2 YYEEEE come from the germline V gene. The CDR3 loop spans 14 amino acids. The CDR3 sequence is CASSDGQGTIEQYV. CDR3 DNA: TGTGCCAGCAGCGACGGACAGGGGACGATCGAGCAGTACGTC.

This clonotype was counted between two and nine times. CDR3 in amino acids: CASFPTGMETQYF. The CDR3 DNA sequence: TGTGCCAGCTTCCCGACAGGGATGGAGACCCAGTACTTC. The rearrangement links TRBV7-9 to TRBJ2-5; 7 bases align to TRBD1. CDR1 SEHNR and CDR2 FQNEAQ come from the germline V gene (reference sequence). The CDR3 spans 13 residues. Trimming at V came to 8 bases and at J to 5 bases, leaving 8 bases not matched to a gene.

In its sample, this clonotype was seen many times. The rearrangement links TRBV12-3 or TRBV12-4 to TRBJ2-7; D remains unclear. The CDR3 contains 12 residues. Trimming stripped 4 bases from V and 5 bases from J, with 9 bases between. Here the CDR3 DNA reads TGTGCCAGCAGTTCCGCCCTCCACGAGCAGTACTTC. It yields the protein CASSSALHEQYF.

This clonotype occurred a few times. J is TRBJ2-1 and V is TRBV9, with TRBD1 matching over 11 bases. CDR3 length equals 15 residues. J lost 6 bases, V lost 4 bases, and 6 bases had no gene match. CDR1 and CDR2 (germline): SGDLS, YYNGEE. The CDR3 nucleotides are TGTGCCAGCAGCCTAGACGGGACAGGGGGCAATGAGCAGTTCTTC. Translating gives CASSLDGTGGNEQFF.

This clonotype was found once. CDR3 residues: CSASGRAEKFAYEQYF. The DNA for the CDR3 is TGCAGTGCTAGCGGGAGAGCCGAAAAATTCGCCTACGAGCAGTACTTC. The chain carries TRBV20-1 and TRBJ2-7, with a weak D call TRBD2 (6 bases). The CDR3 consists of 16 residues. In germline, CDR1 is DFQATT, CDR2 SNEGSKA (reference sequence). Trimming took 3 bases from V and 2 from J, leaving 20 bases between them.

This clonotype was counted between two and nine times. The gene calls are TRBV5-1 and TRBJ2-3; D remains unclear. Germline V lookup: CDR1 SGHRS, CDR2 YFSETQ. Trimming left V 4 bases short and J 0 bases short, with 15 bases between. The CDR3 consists of 16 residues. The CDR3 is CASSKGLVTSTDTQYF. The CDR3 DNA reads TGCGCCAGCAGCAAGGGATTGGTTACTAGCACAGATACGCAGTATTTT. Full variable domain (missing parts from reference TRBV5-1 and TRBJ2-3): KAGVTQTPRYLIKTRGQQVTLSCSPISGHRSVSWYQQTPGQGLQFLFEYFSETQRNKGNFPGRFSGRQFSNSRSEMNVSTLELGDSALYLCASSKGLVTSTDTQYFGPGTRLTVL.